The 14 T cell receptor beta chains given below trace back to one sample, sequenced in a study of breast tumors, draining lymph nodes, adjacent tissues (dated by TCRdb to 2015 to 2016). To prepare the library, multiplex PCR was applied. Sequencing instrument: Illumina HiSeq 2000. The public reads were quality trimmed at Q25 with fastp and then assembled into clones with MiXCR by TCRdb, keeping productive beta chains. CDR3 protein sequences are deduplicated, and each keeps its most common genes and DNA. The sample data list about 35,000 distinct CDR3 sequences, and approximately 37% of these were observed just once. The ten largest clones add up to roughly 10% of the sample. Sequences were obtained from breast tumor tissue. The source is a female donor with breast cancer. Some clones in this sample may be carry-over from other donors' samples.

This clonotype came up many times. The genes are TRBV14 and TRBJ1-3; D gene uncertain. Trimming took 5 bases from V and 0 from J, leaving 11 bases between them. The CDR3 runs 15 residues. Germline V gene lookup returns CDR1 SGHDN and CDR2 FVKESK. CDR3 sequence: CASSVQLSSGNTIYF. CDR3 bases: TGTGCCAGCAGCGTCCAGCTGAGCTCTGGAAACACCATATATTTT.

In its sample, this clonotype was seen many times. The chain joins TRBV7-9 to TRBJ1-5, with 8 bases aligning to TRBD1. The CDR3 loop spans 16 amino acids. The V gene's germline CDR1 is SEHNR and CDR2 FQNEAQ (reference sequence). V was clipped by 4 bases and J by 1 base; unmatched bases: 6. Written as DNA, the CDR3 is TGTGCCAGCAGCTCCGGACAGGGTGGGAGCAATCAGCCCCAGCATTTT. Translated, it gives CASSSGQGGSNQPQHF.

This clonotype was picked up many times. The V and J genes are TRBV19 and TRBJ2-7; 10 nucleotides agree with TRBD1. With V trimmed by 1 base and J by 3 bases, 0 bases remained unmatched. Germline assignment: CDR1 LNHDA and CDR2 SQIVND (reference sequence). The CDR3 contains 14 residues. This CDR3 reads CASSIGTGGYEQYF. The CDR3 DNA is TGTGCCAGTAGTATAGGGACAGGGGGCTACGAGCAGTACTTC.

In its sample, this clonotype was seen many times. The V and J genes are TRBV7-2 and TRBJ1-6; tentatively, D is TRBD1 (5 bases). This CDR3 region has 15 residues. V was clipped by 5 bases and J by 3 bases, with 11 bases between them. CDR1 is SGHTA, CDR2 FQGNSA, per germline. The CDR3 sequence is CASSLRQLYNSPLHF. The CDR3, as DNA: TGTGCCAGCAGCCTAAGACAGCTCTATAATTCACCCCTCCACTTT.

Judged by abundance, this clonotype is medium-sized (0.01 to 0.1%). The chain uses TRBV5-1 and TRBJ2-7, with 8 bases matching TRBD2. Per the germline V gene, CDR1 is SGHRS and CDR2 is YFSETQ. CDR3 size: 13 residues. The V segment lost 1 base and the J segment 6 bases; nucleotides outside the gene matches: 3. CDR3 sequence: CASSLNSGIEQYF. The CDR3 bases are TGCGCCAGCAGCTTGAATAGCGGGATCGAGCAGTACTTC. The full variable domain, in which reference TRBV5-1 and TRBJ2-7 provide the parts outside the CDR3, is KAGVTQTPRYLIKTRGQQVTLSCSPISGHRSVSWYQQTPGQGLQFLFEYFSETQRNKGNFPGRFSGRQFSNSRSEMNVSTLELGDSALYLCASSLNSGIEQYFGPGTRLTVT.

The genes are TRBV7-2 and TRBJ2-1, with 10 positions matching TRBD2. The germline V gene has CDR1 SGHTA and CDR2 FQGNSA. Germline trimming cut 5 bases from V and 7 bases from J; bases unmatched to any gene: 8. The CDR3 runs 15 residues. This chain's CDR3 is CASSHSGSGRNEQFF. The CDR3 nucleotides read TGTGCCAGCAGCCATAGCGGTAGCGGGAGGAATGAGCAGTTCTTC.

In regard to this clonotype: Since a much larger clone is just one base distant, this may be a read error. The genes are TRBV7-6 and TRBJ2-1; D remains unclear. This CDR3 spans 13 amino acids. Germline loops: CDR1 SGHVS, CDR2 FNYEAQ. CDR3 bases: TGTGCCAGCAGCAGCGTTAGCTACGATGAGCAGTTCTTC. This sequence encodes CASSSVSYDEQFF.

This clonotype was observed many times. The DNA of the CDR3 is TGTGCCAGCAGTTTATCCCCAGGGGTCGGGAAGACCCAGTACTTC. It codes for CASSLSPGVGKTQYF. The chain joins TRBV12-3 or TRBV12-4 to TRBJ2-5, with D possibly being TRBD1 (6 bases). The germline V and J ends were trimmed by 2 bases and 6 bases, with 16 bases remaining between them. There are 15 residues in the CDR3.

CDR3 coding DNA: TGTGCCACCGGTCTAGCGGGGGGAAATGAGCAGTTCTTC. Translated, it gives CATGLAGGNEQFF. The chain has TRBV7-9 and TRBJ2-1; 11 positions match TRBD2. V gave up 10 bases and J gave up 7 bases; unmatched junction bases: 6. Germline CDR1 is SEHNR and CDR2 is FQNEAQ (reference sequence). The length of the CDR3 is 13 residues.

About this clonotype itself: The CDR3 carries no conserved terminal phenylalanine or tryptophan, so it likely arises from a read error. The genes are TRBV20-1 and TRBJ2-7, with 8 bases fitting TRBD1. The germline CDR1 and CDR2 sequences are DFQATT and SNEGSKA (reference sequence). CDR3 length equals 15 residues. The CDR3 sequence is CSARDRDRSKYGQYL. The CDR3, as DNA: TGCAGTGCTAGAGACCGGGACAGGTCCAAGTACGGGCAGTACCTC.

The chain is built from TRBV12-5 and TRBJ2-7, with TRBD1 as a possible D gene (6 bases). V was clipped by 6 bases and J by 6 bases, with 12 bases between them. The CDR3 length is 12 residues. CDR1 LGHNT and CDR2 FRNRAP come from the germline V gene. The CDR3 coding sequence is TGTGCTAGTGGCCAGGGGATCGGCGAGCAGTACTTC. Amino acid sequence: CASGQGIGEQYF.

About this clonotype itself: Sequence at one end of the junction differs from germline and may be a read error. This chain joins TRBV15 and TRBJ2-2, with 9 nucleotides matching TRBD1. The CDR3 runs 19 residues. CDR1 is LNHNV and CDR2 is YYDKDF in the germline V gene (reference sequence). Written as DNA, the CDR3 is TGTGCCACCAGCAGAGATATAGGACTCGGGACAGGGAACACCGGGGGGCTGTTTTTC. Translation gives CATSRDIGLGTGNTGGLFF.

This clonotype was observed at least ten times. This rearrangement joins TRBV3-1 to TRBJ2-7; TRBD2 agrees at 10 bases. The V segment lost 0 bases and the J segment 4 bases; nucleotides outside the gene matches: 18. Germline values: CDR1 LGHDT, CDR2 YNNKEL (reference sequence). This CDR3 has 20 amino acids. The CDR3 sequence is CASSQEFPSGSFTPSYEQYF. The CDR3 DNA reads TGTGCCAGCAGCCAAGAGTTCCCTAGCGGGAGTTTCACCCCCTCATACGAGCAGTACTTC.

The V gene is TRBV24-1, the J gene TRBJ2-4; TRBD2 matches at 7 bases. V dropped 1 base and J dropped 4; count of bases not matched to a gene: 3. Per the germline V gene, CDR1 is KGHDR and CDR2 is SFDVKD. CDR3 length equals 15 residues. The CDR3 DNA reads TGTGCCACCAGTGATTTTTCGCGGGGGAAAAACATTCAGTACTTC. The encoded protein is CATSDFSRGKNIQYF.